This T cell receptor (beta chain) was retrieved from a study of T cell clones after liver transplantation. Repertoires were generated with immunoSEQ multiplex PCR, while TCRdb's copy carries only in-frame clones and drops some. The table has some 57,000 clones, roughly 71% seen once. By sample fraction, this clone is medium-sized. The sequenced sample was CD4+ T cells from blood, obtained at the 22-month timepoint. This receptor was obtained from a human patient who received a liver transplant. T cells may partly derive from the graft donor.

The CDR3 region has the DNA TGTGCCAGCAGCTTAGAGTCGAGCTCTGGAAACACCATATATTTT. Its protein is CASSLESSSGNTIYF. V is TRBV7-8 and J is TRBJ1-3; the D is unclear. CDR1 is SGHVS and CDR2 is FQNEAQ in the germline V gene. Trimming took 1 base from V and 0 from J, leaving 7 bases between them. This CDR3 is built from 15 residues.